The T cell receptor beta chain under discussion was sequenced for a study of T cell responses to AZD1222 COVID-19 vaccine. Findings and caveats of the study: CD4 TCRs covered the whole spike, strongest at regions 160-218 and 743-854. A reported finding is that nearly half of spike-specific TCRs target unmutated variant regions.

Profiling relied on immunoSEQ multiplex PCR, and the TCRdb table lists in-frame clones only, not all of them. The sample lists about 110,000 clones, around nine tenths occurring once. V was shortened by 0 bases and J by 1 base, with 10 bases between the two germline ends. CDR1 and CDR2 (germline): SGHDT, YYEEEE. This CDR3 is 15 amino acids long. With regard to this clone: Antigen: not known.

The input for sequencing was peripheral blood, taken on day 0 of MenACWY control vaccination. The receptor was isolated from an adult in good health. The genes are TRBV5-6 and TRBJ1-2; D is perhaps TRBD1 (5 bases). The chain's CDR3 is CASSLADRFNYGYTF. CDR3 DNA sequence: TGTGCCAGCAGCTTGGCCGACAGATTTAACTATGGCTACACCTTC.